Listed below are T cell receptor beta chains from one sample, sequenced in a study of blood T cell repertoires in COVID-19. Clones were read by immunoSEQ multiplex PCR, and TCRdb kept only the in-frame ones, dropping some. The sample contains about 150,000 clones, approximately 85% of which appear only once. Sample: peripheral blood. All receptors come from a man aged 55 to 70 with COVID-19, enrolled during active disease. Each CDR3 is given with its conserved first and last residue. The D gene is left open where the match is weak. Not every row has a clone size; where given, it reads once, few, many or a size class.

>TRBJ2-5|TRBV18|NA|NA
TGTGCCAGCTCACCCATTACAGGACAAGAGACCCAGTACTTC
CASSPITGQETQYF
>TRBJ2-3|TRBV7-8|TRBD2|NA
TGTGCCAGCGGCCCGGGACTAGCGGGGGGGTTTTCTAGCACAGATACGCAGTATTTT
CASGPGLAGGFSSTDTQYF
>TRBJ1-1|TRBV19|TRBD1|NA
TGTGCCAGTAGTAGAACTACGACAGGGGGCAACACTGAAGCTTTCTTT
CASSRTTTGGNTEAFF
>TRBJ1-6|TRBV7-2|TRBD1|once
TGTGCCAGCAGCAAGCAGGGACAGGGAAATTCACCCCTCCACTTT
CASSKQGQGNSPLHF
>TRBJ2-7|TRBV5-1|NA|NA
TGCGCCAGCAGCTCATTTTCCTCCTACGAGCAGTACTTC
CASSSFSSYEQYF
>TRBJ1-5|TRBV6-4|NA|NA
TGTGCCACCGCACGGGAGGGGGGTCAGCCCCAGCATTTT
CATAREGGQPQHF
>TRBJ1-5|TRBV5-8|NA|NA
TGTGCCAGCAGCCCCGGGATAAATAGCAATCAGCCCCAGCATTTT
CASSPGINSNQPQHF
>TRBJ2-1|TRBV7-3|TRBD1|NA
TGTGCCAGCAGCACCAGGACAGGGGAGCAGTTCTTC
CASSTRTGEQFF
>TRBJ2-1|TRBV24-1|TRBD2|NA
TGTGCCACCAGTGATTTGGCGGGAGGCTCCTACAATGAGCAGTTCTTC
CATSDLAGGSYNEQFF
>TRBJ1-4|TRBV28|TRBD1|NA
TGTGCCAGCAGACTGGACAGGGTTGTCGAAAAACTGTTTTTT
CASRLDRVVEKLFF
>TRBJ1-6|TRBV9|TRBD1|NA
TGTGCCAGCAGCGGGCAGGGGGATAATTCACCCCTCCACTTT
CASSGQGDNSPLHF
>TRBJ2-4|TRBV7-9|TRBD2|NA
TGTGCCAGCAGTGACTTGGTCGGGAGGGGGTCCGTCCAGTACTTC
CASSDLVGRGSVQYF
>TRBJ2-1|TRBV25-1|TRBD1|NA
TGTGCCAGCAGGACCGGGACAGGGCCCAATGAGCAGTTCTTC
CASRTGTGPNEQFF
>TRBJ2-1|TRBV12-5|NA|NA
TGTGCTAGTGGTTTGTATCGGGGAAGCTCCTACAATGAGCAGTTCTTC
CASGLYRGSSYNEQFF
>TRBJ1-5|TRBV6-1|NA|NA
TGTGCCAGCAGTGAAGGCATCGGTACAGGTAATCAGCCCCAGCATTTT
CASSEGIGTGNQPQHF
>TRBJ1-3|TRBV7-2|NA|NA
TGTGCCAGCAGCTCGGGGTTCTCTGGAACCACCATATATTTT
CASSSGFSGTTIYF
>TRBJ2-5|TRBV6-5|NA|once
TGTGCCAGCATGCGGGTTAAAGAGACCCAGTACTTC
CASMRVKETQYF
>TRBJ2-7|TRBV9|NA|NA
TGTGCCAGCAGCGTAGATCTAGGTTCCTACGAGCAGTACTTC
CASSVDLGSYEQYF
>TRBJ2-7|TRBV3-1/TRBV3-2|NA|NA
TGTGCCAGCAGCGTCAGGACAGGGTGGGGGGGCTACGAGCAGTACTTC
CASSVRTGWGGYEQYF